The 17 T cell receptor beta chains in this list originate from one sample, sequenced in a study of radiotherapy plus CTLA-4 blockade in lung cancer. The method was immunoSEQ multiplex PCR; TCRdb's version includes in-frame clones alone and lacks a portion of them. Of about 49,000 clones listed, nearly 90% were seen once; the top ten hold 6% to 8.5%. The source material was peripheral blood, sampled from a patient treated with radiotherapy plus ipilimumab. The origin of the receptors is a human donor with non-small cell lung cancer whose response to radiotherapy plus ipilimumab could not be evaluated.

The V and J genes are TRBV4-1 and TRBJ1-5; 7 bases are shared with TRBD1. Per germline, CDR1 MGHRA and CDR2 YSYEKL. The CDR3 contains 18 residues. V shed 3 bases and J 4 bases; nucleotides not matched to a gene: 15. This CDR3 is CASSHSTRGQPVNQPQHF. CDR3 DNA sequence: TGCGCCAGCAGCCATTCCACGCGGGGACAGCCCGTAAATCAGCCCCAGCATTTT.

In this sample, this clone turned up a few times. This chain joins TRBV9 and TRBJ1-5; 7 bases fit TRBD1. Germline assignment: CDR1 SGDLS and CDR2 YYNGEE. After removal of 0 bases from V and 5 bases from J, the junction contained 5 bases not matched to a gene. CDR3 size: 15 residues. CDR3 sequence reads: CASSVGPGGDQPQHF. The CDR3 bases are TGTGCCAGCAGCGTAGGTCCAGGGGGTGATCAGCCCCAGCATTTT. The full variable domain, rest sourced from reference TRBV9 and TRBJ1-5, is DSGVTQTPKHLITATGQRVTLRCSPRSGDLSVYWYQQSLDQGLQFLIQYYNGEERAKGNILERFSAQQFPDLHSELNLSSLELGDSALYFCASSVGPGGDQPQHFGDGTRLSIL.

This chain connects TRBV5-1 to TRBJ2-2; the match to TRBD2 covers 9 bases. Germline CDR1 and CDR2: SGHRS and YFSETQ. CDR3 length: 18 residues. V shed 4 bases, J shed 4 bases, and the junction held 14 bases outside the gene matches. CDR3 sequence reads: CASSPVSGRRLSTGELFF. In DNA form, the CDR3 reads TGCGCCAGCAGCCCCGTTAGCGGGAGAAGGTTGAGCACCGGGGAGCTGTTTTTT.

This clone appeared once. This rearrangement joins TRBV28 to TRBJ1-4, with 7 bases identical to TRBD1. Trimming removed 6 bases from V and 0 bases from J; junction bases left unmatched: 7. The germline V gene encodes CDR1 MDHEN and CDR2 SYDVKM. CDR3 length: 16 residues. CDR3 amino acids: CASRPGGTATNEKLFF. CDR3 DNA sequence: TGTGCCAGCAGACCAGGAGGGACAGCAACTAATGAAAAACTGTTTTTT.

The chain carries TRBV4-1 and TRBJ2-4, with 7 positions matching TRBD2. J gave up 0 bases and V 2 bases, and 4 bases lay outside the gene matches. CDR3 length equals 16 residues. In germline, CDR1 is MGHRA, CDR2 YSYEKL. This CDR3 reads CASSQILAGAKNIQYF. CDR3 sequence (DNA): TGCGCCAGCAGCCAAATATTAGCGGGAGCCAAAAACATTCAGTACTTC.

The chain joins TRBV29-1 to TRBJ2-3, with D possibly TRBD2 on 6 matching bases. Trimming removed 4 bases at V and 5 bases at J, with 13 bases between. The CDR3 extends over 13 amino acids. Germline CDR1 is SQVTM and CDR2 is ANQGSEA. CDR3 amino acids: CSVGLGVGDTQYF. In DNA form, the CDR3 reads TGCAGCGTTGGACTAGGAGTAGGAGATACGCAGTATTTT.

This chain uses TRBV7-2 with TRBJ2-7; no clear D gene. The germline V and J ends were trimmed by 5 bases and 5 bases, with 13 bases remaining between them. The V gene's germline CDR1 is SGHTA and CDR2 FQGNSA. The CDR3 loop spans 13 amino acids. Here the CDR3 reads CASSPGRRHEQYF. CDR3 sequence (DNA): TGTGCCAGCAGCCCGGGTCGAAGACACGAGCAGTACTTC.

The chain couples TRBV6-5 to TRBJ2-2, with 7 bases aligning to TRBD1. CDR3 size: 15 residues. Germline V CDR1 and CDR2: MNHEY, SVGAGI. With V trimmed by 6 bases and J by 6 bases, 10 bases remained unmatched. The CDR3 loop reads CASRRGQGSAGELFF. The CDR3 DNA sequence: TGTGCCAGCAGAAGGGGGCAGGGCTCGGCCGGGGAGCTGTTTTTT.

The chain links TRBV7-9 to TRBJ2-3; D is perhaps TRBD2 (5 bases). V gave up 2 bases and J gave up 3 bases, with 9 bases separating them. The CDR3 runs 14 residues. The germline V gene encodes CDR1 SEHNR and CDR2 FQNEAQ (reference sequence). The CDR3 here is CASSLTGVTDTQYF. The CDR3 region has the DNA TGTGCCAGCAGCTTAACCGGGGTGACAGATACGCAGTATTTT.

This chain joins TRBV25-1 and TRBJ2-7, with D possibly TRBD2 on 6 matching bases. This CDR3 region has 13 residues. V shed 8 bases and J shed 6 bases, with 17 bases lying between them. Germline V CDR1 and CDR2: MGHDK, SYGVNS. For the CDR3, the DNA is TGTGCCAGCCGAACGCCCGGGACTTTCGAGCAGTACTTC. This codes for CASRTPGTFEQYF.

V gene TRBV29-1 combines with J gene TRBJ2-1; D may be TRBD1 (6 bases). The germline V gene encodes CDR1 SQVTM and CDR2 ANQGSEA. The CDR3 loop spans 12 amino acids. The V end was cut by 7 bases, the J end by 6 bases, with 13 bases between. CDR3 nucleotide sequence: TGCAGCGCCCGCAGGGGTACCAATGAGCAGTTCTTC. Translating it yields CSARRGTNEQFF.

V is TRBV27 and J is TRBJ2-1; 11 bases agree with TRBD2. Trimming took 2 bases from V and 1 from J; bases not matched to a gene: 4. This CDR3 is 17 amino acids long. Per the germline V gene, CDR1 is MNHEY and CDR2 is SMNVEV (reference sequence). CDR3 bases: TGTGCCAGCAGTTTACTCCCTAGCGGGAGGTCCTACAATGAGCAGTTCTTC. It translates to CASSLLPSGRSYNEQFF.

CDR3 DNA sequence: TGTGCCAGCAGTAGGACAGGGATGAGCAATCAGCCCCAGCATTTT. Its protein product is CASSRTGMSNQPQHF. The chain combines TRBV6-1 with TRBJ1-5, with TRBD1 identical over 8 bases. V shed 5 bases, J shed 1 base, and the junction held 4 bases outside the gene matches. CDR3 size: 15 residues. CDR1 is MNHNS, CDR2 SASEGT, per germline.

This chain connects TRBV5-1 to TRBJ2-2, with D hard to call. Trimming removed 2 bases at V and 1 base at J, with 6 bases between. The CDR3 has 14 residues. Looked up from germline, CDR1 is SGHRS and CDR2 is YFSETQ. The CDR3 spells CASSLDLNTGELFF. The DNA of the CDR3 is TGCGCCAGCAGCTTAGACTTGAACACCGGGGAGCTGTTTTTT.

This sequence joins TRBV7-9 and TRBJ2-5, with TRBD1 matching 8 bases. Germline V gives CDR1 SEHNR, CDR2 FQNEAQ (reference sequence). The CDR3 loop spans 13 amino acids. The ends lost 6 bases at V and 5 bases at J; junction bases unmatched: 5. CDR3 in amino acids: CASRLTGDETQYF. Written as DNA, the CDR3 is TGTGCCAGCAGACTGACAGGGGACGAGACCCAGTACTTC.

The rearrangement joins TRBV18 to TRBJ2-7, with 10 bases that match TRBD2. V lost 5 bases, J lost 4 bases, and 11 bases stayed unmatched. Germline V gene sequence: CDR1 KGHSH, CDR2 LQKENI. The CDR3 consists of 16 residues. The CDR3 here is CASSTSRLAGAYEQYF. The CDR3 DNA reads as TGTGCCAGCTCAACCAGTCGCCTAGCGGGAGCGTACGAGCAGTACTTC.

V and J are TRBV7-8 and TRBJ1-2; D is possibly TRBD1 (6 bases). Germline CDR1 reads SGHVS; CDR2 reads FQNEAQ. Deletions cut 5 bases from V and 0 bases from J, with 10 bases between. This CDR3 is built from 14 residues. The CDR3 bases are TGTGCCAGCAGCCCAACAGGGTCTAACTATGGCTACACCTTC. Its protein product is CASSPTGSNYGYTF.